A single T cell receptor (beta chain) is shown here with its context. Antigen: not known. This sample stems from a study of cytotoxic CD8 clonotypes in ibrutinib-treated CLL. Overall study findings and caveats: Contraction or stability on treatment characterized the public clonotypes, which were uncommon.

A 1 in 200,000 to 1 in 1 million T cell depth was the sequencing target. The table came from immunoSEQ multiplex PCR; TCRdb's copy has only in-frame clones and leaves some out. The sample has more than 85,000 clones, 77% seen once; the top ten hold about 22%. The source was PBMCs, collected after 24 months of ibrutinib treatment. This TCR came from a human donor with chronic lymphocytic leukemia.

The CDR3 region has the DNA TGTGCCAGCAGCTTGTTCACGGGAGCGAGCACAGATACGCAGTATTTT. It is translated as CASSLFTGASTDTQYF. This rearrangement joins TRBV5-4 to TRBJ2-3, with D tentatively TRBD2 (6 bases). V was shortened by 1 base and J by 0 bases, with 12 bases between the two germline ends. The CDR3 is 16 residues long. Germline assignment: CDR1 SGHNT and CDR2 YYREEE (reference sequence).